These 22 T cell receptor beta chains were all obtained from the same sample, sequenced in a study of graft-versus-host responses after intestinal transplantation (dated by TCRdb to 2020 to 2023). Receptor amplification or capture employed the immunoSEQ multiplex PCR assay. Imported from immuneACCESS, the table was reduced by TCRdb to in-frame sequences with V and J called. These copies leave out some clones; in studies compared against another copy, an unresolved V gene accounts for under half, and the cause of the remainder is not known. Present in this sample are approximately 110,000 clones, approximately 90% of which were seen just once. The top ten clonotypes cover about 0.2% of the sample. Their specific antigens are unknown. The label giving this sample's time point can be read as: cells obtained before transplantation from donor or recipient. Material: unstimulated CD4+ T cells sorted from spleen or lymph node cells, obtained before transplant. The receptors were sampled from a human donor who was the organ donor for an intestinal transplant.

The chain carries TRBV6-5 and TRBJ2-1; D unresolved. The germline V gene encodes CDR1 MNHEY and CDR2 SVGAGI. V was pared by 7 bases and J by 4 bases, with 17 bases between. The CDR3 length is 15 residues. The CDR3 loop reads CASTPTLGSYNEQFF. The CDR3 DNA is TGTGCCAGCACCCCGACTTTGGGCTCGTACAATGAGCAGTTCTTC.

This chain connects TRBV4-1 to TRBJ2-1, with 11 bases that match TRBD1. Per the germline V gene, CDR1 is MGHRA and CDR2 is YSYEKL. The ends lost 1 base at V and 6 bases at J; junction bases unmatched: 5. This CDR3 spans 16 amino acids. The CDR3 DNA sequence: TGCGCCAGCAGCCAAGGCGTTGGGACAGGGGGCAATGAGCAGTTCTTC. Translating gives CASSQGVGTGGNEQFF.

The V gene is TRBV19, the J gene TRBJ2-7, with 12 nucleotides matching TRBD2. Trimming took 3 bases from V and 4 from J; bases not matched to a gene: 7. The germline CDR1 and CDR2 sequences are LNHDA and SQIVND (reference sequence). The CDR3 extends over 16 amino acids. The CDR3 loop reads CASSIPGGLAGYEQYF. The DNA of the CDR3 is TGTGCCAGTAGTATCCCCGGCGGACTAGCGGGATACGAGCAGTACTTC.

The chain recombines TRBV5-8 with TRBJ2-1; 7 bases align to TRBD2. The V and J ends lost 1 base and 6 bases, in that order; junction bases with no gene match: 4. Germline CDR1 is SGHTS and CDR2 is YDEGEE. There are 14 residues in the CDR3. CDR3 loop: CASSLTSVRNEQFF. CDR3 coding DNA: TGTGCCAGCAGCTTGACTAGCGTGCGCAATGAGCAGTTCTTC.

This CDR3 is CASSLNPGQGLSEQYF. Written as DNA, the CDR3 is TGTGCCAGCAGCTTAAATCCGGGACAGGGGCTCTCCGAGCAGTACTTC. The chain recombines TRBV7-3 with TRBJ2-7; TRBD1 matches 10 bases. This CDR3 has 16 residues. Trimming at V came to 1 base and at J to 6 bases, leaving 9 bases not matched to a gene. Per the germline V gene, CDR1 is SGHTA and CDR2 is FQGTGA.

V and J are TRBV28 and TRBJ2-7; the D is unclear. Germline V gene sequence: CDR1 MDHEN, CDR2 SYDVKM. The CDR3 runs 14 residues. V was shortened by 7 bases and J by 3 bases, with 16 bases between the two germline ends. In DNA, the CDR3 is TGTGCCAGCACCCCGGGCCGACTTTACTACGAGCAGTACTTC. Encoded protein: CASTPGRLYYEQYF.

J is TRBJ1-1 and V is TRBV10-3; 9 bases match TRBD1. CDR1 is ENHRY, CDR2 SYGVKD, per germline. V dropped 8 bases and J dropped 0; count of bases not matched to a gene: 4. The CDR3 is 14 residues long. The CDR3 DNA reads as TGTGCCATCTCCGGGACAGGGATGAACACTGAAGCTTTCTTT. Translated: CAISGTGMNTEAFF.

This chain connects TRBV4-3 to TRBJ1-1; 7 positions match TRBD1. This CDR3 comprises 15 residues. Germline CDR1 reads LGHNA; CDR2 reads YSLEER. V was clipped by 4 bases and J by 5 bases; unmatched bases: 10. CDR3 protein: CASSLSGGALTEAFF. The CDR3 nucleotides are TGCGCCAGCAGCCTATCAGGGGGGGCTTTAACTGAAGCTTTCTTT.

This chain connects TRBV9 to TRBJ2-2, with TRBD1 as a possible D gene (5 bases). The CDR3 runs 13 residues. CDR1 and CDR2 (germline): SGDLS, YYNGEE. V lost 2 bases and J 6 bases, leaving 8 bases between the germline ends. Here the CDR3 DNA reads TGTGCCAGCAGCGTCAGGGCTCCCGGGGAGCTGTTTTTT. Translated, it gives CASSVRAPGELFF.

This clone showed up just once. CDR3 nucleotide sequence: TGCGCCAGCAGCGCGGGAGGCCCAAGCTACGAGCAGTACTTC. Translated, it gives CASSAGGPSYEQYF. The chain combines TRBV5-1 with TRBJ2-7, with 8 bases lining up with TRBD2. This CDR3 is built from 14 residues. Germline V gene data show CDR1 as SGHRS and CDR2 as YFSETQ. V gave up 4 bases and J gave up 3 bases; unmatched junction bases: 6. The entire variable domain, with the rest obtained from reference TRBV5-1 and TRBJ2-7, is as follows: KAGVTQTPRYLIKTRGQQVTLSCSPISGHRSVSWYQQTPGQGLQFLFEYFSETQRNKGNFPGRFSGRQFSNSRSEMNVSTLELGDSALYLCASSAGGPSYEQYFGPGTRLTVT.

The rearrangement uses TRBV9 and TRBJ1-6, with 9 bases identical to TRBD1. Germline CDR1 and CDR2: SGDLS and YYNGEE. J was trimmed by 10 bases and V by 4 bases; bases with no gene match: 6. This CDR3 contains 14 residues. CDR3 DNA sequence: TGTGCCAGCAGCCCGTCGGGACAGGGCTCACCCCTCCACTTT. It translates to CASSPSGQGSPLHF.

The chain uses TRBV4-1 and TRBJ1-2; D possibly corresponds to TRBD1 (6 bases). The length of the CDR3 is 14 residues. Trimming left V 4 bases short and J 2 bases short, with 11 bases between. Per germline, CDR1 MGHRA and CDR2 YSYEKL. CDR3 sequence reads: CASSRRDNNYGYTF. DNA for the CDR3: TGCGCCAGCAGCCGCCGGGACAACAACTATGGCTACACCTTC.

V gene TRBV6-6 combines with J gene TRBJ2-2; no definite D call. Trimming cost V 0 bases and J 8 bases, with 4 bases left between them. The CDR3 is 12 residues long. Germline CDR1 and CDR2: MNHNY and SVGAGI (reference sequence). The CDR3 sequence is CASSYSQGELFF. CDR3 sequence (DNA): TGTGCCAGCAGTTACTCCCAGGGGGAGCTGTTTTTT.

CDR3 nucleotides: TGTGCCAGCAGCTTAGGTCCGGGTATCTCCTACGAGCAGTACTTC. The encoded protein is CASSLGPGISYEQYF. This chain joins TRBV11-2 and TRBJ2-7; unclear D gene. Trimming stripped 1 base from V and 0 bases from J, with 10 bases between. Germline values: CDR1 SGHAT, CDR2 FQNNGV. The CDR3 totals 15 residues.

The rearrangement joins TRBV19 to TRBJ1-1; D may be TRBD1 (6 bases). The germline V gene has CDR1 LNHDA and CDR2 SQIVND (reference sequence). Trimming left V 3 bases short and J 3 bases short, with 11 bases between. CDR3 size: 14 residues. The DNA of the CDR3 is TGTGCCAGTAGTATTCTGGGACAAGACACTGAAGCTTTCTTT. Its translation: CASSILGQDTEAFF. Drawing the rest from reference TRBV19 and TRBJ1-1, the complete variable domain is DGGITQSPKYLFRKEGQNVTLSCEQNLNHDAMYWYRQDPGQGLRLIYYSQIVNDFQKGDIAEGYSVSREKKESFPLTVTSAQKNPTAFYLCASSILGQDTEAFFGQGTRLTVV.

The V gene is TRBV6-1, the J gene TRBJ2-7; D call uncertain. CDR1 and CDR2 from the germline V gene are MNHNS and SASEGT. V lost 3 bases, J lost 0 bases, and 9 bases lay in between. The CDR3 spans 14 residues. The CDR3 spells CASSDPGVSYEQYF. CDR3 bases: TGTGCCAGCAGTGACCCGGGCGTCTCCTACGAGCAGTACTTC.

The gene calls are TRBV7-3 and TRBJ2-2; 10 nucleotides match TRBD1. The J segment lost 6 bases and the V segment lost 6 bases, leaving 4 bases of the junction unmatched. The germline V gene has CDR1 SGHTA and CDR2 FQGTGA. CDR3 length: 14 residues. Here the CDR3 reads CASRLGQGSGELFF. CDR3 coding DNA: TGTGCCAGCAGATTGGGACAGGGGTCCGGGGAGCTGTTTTTT.

V gene TRBV2 combines with J gene TRBJ2-2, with D perhaps being TRBD1 or TRBD2 (5 bases each). Trimming shortened V by 11 bases and J by 1 base, and 11 bases separated the two germline ends. From germline, CDR1 is SNHLY and CDR2 FYNNEI. The length of the CDR3 is 13 residues. Here the CDR3 DNA reads TGTGCCGGTGGGACCAGGAACACCGGGGAGCTGTTTTTT. Protein: CAGGTRNTGELFF.

V gene TRBV7-4 combines with J gene TRBJ1-5; perhaps TRBD1 as D (6 bases). Trimming took off 5 bases at V and 4 bases at J, with 9 bases between the two ends. The CDR3 contains 13 residues. CDR1 SGHVT and CDR2 SQSDAQ come from the germline V gene. The CDR3 is CASSPTGNQPQHF. The CDR3 coding sequence is TGTGCCAGCAGCCCGACAGGTAATCAGCCCCAGCATTTT.

The V gene is TRBV4-1, the J gene TRBJ2-5, with TRBD2 matching over 10 bases. The CDR3 totals 16 residues. Per the germline V gene, CDR1 is MGHRA and CDR2 is YSYEKL. Trimming cost V 0 bases and J 5 bases; bases outside gene matches: 6. CDR3 residues: CASSQDYLAGDETQYF. CDR3 coding DNA: TGCGCCAGCAGCCAAGATTACCTAGCGGGAGATGAGACCCAGTACTTC.

The chain is built from TRBV7-2 and TRBJ2-7; possibly TRBD2 for D (6 bases). V lost 1 base to trimming and J lost 3 bases, with 10 bases between them. CDR1 and CDR2 (germline): SGHTA, FQGNSA. This CDR3 region has 14 residues. The CDR3 region has the DNA TGTGCCAGCAGCTTAGGACCGACTAGCTACGAGCAGTACTTC. It encodes CASSLGPTSYEQYF. Full variable domain (outside the CDR3, taken from reference TRBV7-2 and TRBJ2-7): GAGVSQSPSNKVTEKGKDVELRCDPISGHTALYWYRQSLGQGLEFLIYFQGNSAPDKSGLPSDRFSAERTGGSVSTLTIQRTQQEDSAVYLCASSLGPTSYEQYFGPGTRLTVT.

The CDR3 DNA sequence: TGTGCCAGCAGCCCCCGGACGGGGGCCTACGAGCAGTACTTC. Translated: CASSPRTGAYEQYF. The chain combines TRBV9 with TRBJ2-7, with D perhaps TRBD2 (6 bases). In germline, CDR1 is SGDLS, CDR2 YYNGEE. Trimming removed 4 bases from V and 2 bases from J, with 13 bases in between. This CDR3 has 14 amino acids.